Detailed here is one TCR beta chain. This entry comes from a study of T cell responses to AZD1222 COVID-19 vaccine. Between the trimmed V and J ends, which lost 0 bases and 4 bases, there was a span of 16 bases. CDR1 is SGHRS, CDR2 YFSETQ, per germline. The CDR3 is 16 residues long. Here immunoSEQ multiplex PCR was the method, and the copy in TCRdb shows in-frame clones only, minus some. The sample lists about 120,000 clones; 85% to 90% were seen once. The receptor was isolated from an adult who received the AZD1222 COVID-19 vaccine. V usage is TRBV5-1 and J usage is TRBJ1-1; D gene uncertain. Sequenced material: peripheral blood, taken 28 days after the second AZD1222 dose. CDR3 region: CASSLANPGLGTEAFF. In nucleotides, the CDR3 is TGCGCCAGCAGCTTGGCCAACCCCGGTTTAGGCACTGAAGCTTTCTTT.